This T cell receptor beta chain was sequenced for a study of T cells in Graves' hyperthyroidism and ophthalmopathy. Whole-study context: Specimen type is peripheral blood, collected at initial diagnosis prior to any treatment.

Pregnant or lactating patients were excluded, as were those with uncontrolled infection or other autoimmune disease. An approximately 10 ml volume of fresh peripheral blood provided the PBMCs. Many counts were recorded for this clonotype. Amplification yielded TCR beta CDR3 regions, with RNA transcripts as the source. The HTBI primer set served for first-round RT-PCR of the TCR CDR3. TCRdb called the multiplex PCR reads again in MiXCR, with one record for every CDR3 protein. In the table there are around 350,000 distinct CDR3 sequences, roughly 15% of which are singletons. V was pared by 7 bases and J by 7 bases, with 17 bases between. The CDR3 runs to 14 residues. Germline V gene sequence: CDR1 MNHNS, CDR2 SASEGT.

The sample consisted of blood. This receptor was obtained from a young woman with Graves' hyperthyroidism that later progressed to Graves' ophthalmopathy. The V call is TRBV6-1, the J call TRBJ1-5, with D unresolved. The CDR3 DNA is TGTGCCAGCACCCTGGGAGGGCTCGAGCAGCCCCAGCATTTT. It translates to CASTLGGLEQPQHF.